The source of this TCR beta chain is a study of OX40 agonist ivuxolimab in advanced cancers. About the full investigation: The costimulatory receptor OX40 (CD134) was targeted by ivuxolimab, a fully human IgG2 agonistic monoclonal antibody. Partial responses were achieved by three dose-escalation patients, of whom one had hepatocellular carcinoma and two had cutaneous melanoma. In the dose-escalation cohort, around 80% of patients were male, and the mean age was around 60 years with a range of 23 to 79. The point of sequencing TCRbeta in the periphery was to test whether ivuxolimab changed TCR sequence diversity and drove clonal T-cell expansion. Of the approximately 54 patients in dose escalation, 19 had hepatocellular carcinoma, about 15 had melanoma, 9 had renal cell carcinoma and 9 had head and neck cancer. Intravenous ivuxolimab was administered to patients every 2 weeks at six dose levels: 0.01, 0.1, 0.3, 1.5, 3 and 10 mg/kg. The paper reports the monotherapy dose-escalation portion (N of about 50 patients) of the phase I ivuxolimab trial. Prior anti-PD-1, anti-PD-L1 or anti-CTLA-4 therapy was permitted, and checkpoint inhibitors had been received by about two fifths of dose-escalation patients.

A distance of 23 bases separates the germline ends of V and J, which lose 6 bases and 3 bases respectively. The CDR3 has 16 amino acids, counting the end cysteine and phenylalanine. Only the CDR3 DNA is retained, 48 bases long and in frame from the first base. The germline V gene encodes CDR1 SQVTM and CDR2 ANQGSEA. Broader findings and caveats from the paper: The antigen specificity of the clonally expanded peripheral T cells was not determined. After ivuxolimab, CD8+ T cells had more expanded clones than CD4+ T cells on average. Low levels of normalized T-cell clonal expansion were also seen in some patients who did not respond. In the 0.1-3.0 mg/kg groups, partial responders were among the patients with the lowest normalized peripheral clonal expansion, particularly in CD8+ T cells. At doses of 0.1 to 3.0 mg/kg, clonal expansion of both CD4+ and CD8+ blood T cells was observed from baseline to week 6.

The trial excluded patients who had a history of autoimmune disease or were on systemic immunosuppression. Peripheral blood for TCR sequencing was collected from all dose cohorts at baseline, on cycle 4 day 1, and on cycle 7 day 1. Samples were obtained from an open-label, multicenter, first-in-human phase I dose-escalation trial of ivuxolimab. The trial enrolled adults with locally advanced or metastatic head and neck squamous cell, hepatocellular, melanoma or renal cell carcinoma. Before TCR sequencing, CD4+ T cells and CD8+ T cells were sorted from peripheral blood as separate populations. A remark on this clone: Its specific antigen is unknown. Qualities for individual bases were not recorded, and no much larger clone is one base off.

Genomic DNA was extracted from sorted cells for sequencing of the TCRbeta CDR3 region. The immunoSEQ Assay was used for sequencing of TCRbeta CDR3 regions. The table was pulled from immuneACCESS by TCRdb, which kept in-frame rearrangements only. Such tables lose some clones; where checked, under half of the loss comes from unresolved V genes, and the rest has no known cause. This sample has about 90,000 clones in its table, and 90% of those were observed once. About 0.16% of the sample rests with the top ten. The sequencing used CD4+ or CD8+ T cells sorted from blood, collected in a trial of the OX40 agonist ivuxolimab. The sequence came from an adult with an advanced solid tumor such as melanoma, head and neck, liver or kidney cancer. The chain is made from TRBV29-1 and TRBJ1-1; TRBD1 is a weak D gene call, 6 bases matching. The nucleotides read TGCAGCGTAGTTACAGGGCCGTGGGTTTGGGACACTGAAGCTTTCTTT. Its coded protein is CSVVTGPWVWDTEAFF.